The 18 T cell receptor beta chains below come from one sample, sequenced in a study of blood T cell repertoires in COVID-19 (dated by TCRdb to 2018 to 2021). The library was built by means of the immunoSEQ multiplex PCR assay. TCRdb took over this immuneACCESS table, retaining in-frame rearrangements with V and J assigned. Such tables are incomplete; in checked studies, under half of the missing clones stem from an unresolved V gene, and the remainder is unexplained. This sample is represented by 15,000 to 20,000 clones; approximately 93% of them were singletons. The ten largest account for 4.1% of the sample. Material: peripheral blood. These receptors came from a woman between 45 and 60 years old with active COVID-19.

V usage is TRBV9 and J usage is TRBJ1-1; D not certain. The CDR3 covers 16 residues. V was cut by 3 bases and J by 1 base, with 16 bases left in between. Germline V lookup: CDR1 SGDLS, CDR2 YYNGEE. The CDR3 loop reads CASSAPYGQENTEAFF. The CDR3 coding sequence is TGTGCCAGCAGCGCCCCATATGGTCAGGAGAACACTGAAGCTTTCTTT.

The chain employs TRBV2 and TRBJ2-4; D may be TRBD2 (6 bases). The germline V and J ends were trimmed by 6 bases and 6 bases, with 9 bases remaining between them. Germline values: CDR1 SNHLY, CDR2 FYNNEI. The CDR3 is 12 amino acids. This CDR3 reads CASRLAGNIQYF. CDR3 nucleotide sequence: TGTGCCAGCAGACTAGCAGGAAACATTCAGTACTTC.

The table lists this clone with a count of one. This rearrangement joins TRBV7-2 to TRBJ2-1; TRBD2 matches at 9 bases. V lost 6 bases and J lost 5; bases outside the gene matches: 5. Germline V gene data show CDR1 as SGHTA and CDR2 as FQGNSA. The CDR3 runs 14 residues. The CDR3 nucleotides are TGTGCCAGCAGGCCGGGACTAGCCCACAATGAGCAGTTCTTC. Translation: CASRPGLAHNEQFF. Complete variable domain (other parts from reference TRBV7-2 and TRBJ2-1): GAGVSQSPSNKVTEKGKDVELRCDPISGHTALYWYRQSLGQGLEFLIYFQGNSAPDKSGLPSDRFSAERTGGSVSTLTIQRTQQEDSAVYLCASRPGLAHNEQFFGPGTRLTVL.

Written as DNA, the CDR3 is TGTGCCAGCAGTTACTCGTCCAGGGGAGAATCACCCCTCCACTTT. Amino acid sequence: CASSYSSRGESPLHF. The V gene is TRBV6-5, the J gene TRBJ1-6, with D tentatively TRBD1 (6 bases). Trimming stripped 0 bases from V and 10 bases from J, with 13 bases between. Germline CDR1 is MNHEY and CDR2 is SVGAGI. The CDR3 extends over 15 amino acids.

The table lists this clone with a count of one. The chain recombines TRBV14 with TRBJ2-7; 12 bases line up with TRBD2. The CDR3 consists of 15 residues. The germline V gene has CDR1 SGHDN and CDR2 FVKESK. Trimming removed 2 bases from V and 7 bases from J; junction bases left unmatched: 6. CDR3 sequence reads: CASSQQLAGGLEQYF. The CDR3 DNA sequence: TGTGCCAGCAGCCAACAACTAGCGGGGGGCCTGGAGCAGTACTTC.

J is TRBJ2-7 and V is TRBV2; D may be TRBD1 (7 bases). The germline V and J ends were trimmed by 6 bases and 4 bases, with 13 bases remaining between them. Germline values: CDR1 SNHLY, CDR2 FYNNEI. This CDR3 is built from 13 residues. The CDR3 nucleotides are TGTGCCAGCAGGGGCGGGACAGAATACGAGCAGTACTTC. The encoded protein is CASRGGTEYEQYF.

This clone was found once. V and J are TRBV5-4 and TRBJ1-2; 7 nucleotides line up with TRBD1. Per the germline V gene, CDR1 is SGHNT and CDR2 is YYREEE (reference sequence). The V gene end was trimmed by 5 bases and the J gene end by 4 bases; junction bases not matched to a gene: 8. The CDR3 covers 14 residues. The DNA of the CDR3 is TGTGCCAGCAGTATAGGGGGCGCGGGCTATGGCTACACCTTC. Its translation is CASSIGGAGYGYTF.

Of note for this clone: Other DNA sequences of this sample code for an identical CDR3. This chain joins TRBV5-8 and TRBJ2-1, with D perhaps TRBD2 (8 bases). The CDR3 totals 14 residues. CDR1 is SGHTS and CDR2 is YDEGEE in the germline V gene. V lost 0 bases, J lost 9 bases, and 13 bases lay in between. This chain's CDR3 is CASSLAGGGSEQFF. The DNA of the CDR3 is TGTGCCAGCAGCTTGGCGGGAGGGGGCAGTGAGCAGTTCTTC.

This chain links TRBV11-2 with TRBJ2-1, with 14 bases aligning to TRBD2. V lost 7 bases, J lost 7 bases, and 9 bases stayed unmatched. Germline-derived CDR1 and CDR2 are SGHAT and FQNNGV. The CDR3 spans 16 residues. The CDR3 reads CASNPTSGRAKNEQFF. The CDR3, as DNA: TGTGCCAGCAACCCGACTAGCGGGAGGGCCAAGAATGAGCAGTTCTTC.

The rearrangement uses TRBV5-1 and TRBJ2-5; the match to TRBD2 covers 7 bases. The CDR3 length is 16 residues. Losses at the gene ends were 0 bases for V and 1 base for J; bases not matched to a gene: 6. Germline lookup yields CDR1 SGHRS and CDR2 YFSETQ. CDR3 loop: CASSLAGLAVQETQYF. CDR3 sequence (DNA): TGCGCCAGCAGCTTGGCCGGGCTAGCGGTCCAAGAGACCCAGTACTTC.

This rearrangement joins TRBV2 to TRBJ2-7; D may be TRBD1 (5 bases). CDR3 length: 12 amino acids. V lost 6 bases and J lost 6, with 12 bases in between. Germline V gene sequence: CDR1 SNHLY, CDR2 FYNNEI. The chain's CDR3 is CASRRQSLEQYF. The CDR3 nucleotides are TGTGCCAGCAGAAGACAGAGCCTCGAGCAGTACTTC.

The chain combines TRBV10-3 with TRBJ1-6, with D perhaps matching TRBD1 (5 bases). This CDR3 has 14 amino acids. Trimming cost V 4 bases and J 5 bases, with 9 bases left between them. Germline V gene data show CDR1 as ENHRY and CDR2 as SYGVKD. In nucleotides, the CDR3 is TGTGCCATCAGTGGCAGGGTCAATAATTCACCCCTCCACTTT. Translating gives CAISGRVNNSPLHF.

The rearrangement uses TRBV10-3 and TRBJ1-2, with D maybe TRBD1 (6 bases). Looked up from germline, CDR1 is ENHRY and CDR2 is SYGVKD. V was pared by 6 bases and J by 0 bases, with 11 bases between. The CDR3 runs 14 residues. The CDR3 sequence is CAISQDSPNYGYTF. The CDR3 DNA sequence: TGTGCCATCAGCCAGGACAGTCCTAACTATGGCTACACCTTC.

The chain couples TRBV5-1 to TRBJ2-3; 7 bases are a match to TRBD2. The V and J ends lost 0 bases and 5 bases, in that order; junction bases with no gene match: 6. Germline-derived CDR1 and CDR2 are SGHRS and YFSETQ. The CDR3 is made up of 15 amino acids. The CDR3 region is CASSLVQSSGDTQYF. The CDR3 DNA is TGCGCCAGCAGCTTGGTTCAGTCTAGCGGAGATACGCAGTATTTT. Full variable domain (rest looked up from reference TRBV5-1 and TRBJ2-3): KAGVTQTPRYLIKTRGQQVTLSCSPISGHRSVSWYQQTPGQGLQFLFEYFSETQRNKGNFPGRFSGRQFSNSRSEMNVSTLELGDSALYLCASSLVQSSGDTQYFGPGTRLTVL.

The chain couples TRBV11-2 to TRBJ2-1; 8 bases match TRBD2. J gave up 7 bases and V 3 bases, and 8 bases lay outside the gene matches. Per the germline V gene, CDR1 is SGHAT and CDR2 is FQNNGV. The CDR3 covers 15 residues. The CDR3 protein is CASSFGGSGRNEQFF. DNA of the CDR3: TGTGCCAGCAGCTTCGGGGGCAGCGGGAGAAATGAGCAGTTCTTC.

This chain's CDR3 is CASSMNSNSNQPQHF. The CDR3 bases are TGTGCCAGTAGTATGAACAGCAATAGCAATCAGCCCCAGCATTTT. This chain links TRBV19 with TRBJ1-5; the D is unclear. The germline V gene has CDR1 LNHDA and CDR2 SQIVND (reference sequence). Trimming stripped 3 bases from V and 0 bases from J, with 9 bases between. This CDR3 spans 15 amino acids. The full variable domain, in which reference TRBV19 and TRBJ1-5 provide the parts outside the CDR3, is DGGITQSPKYLFRKEGQNVTLSCEQNLNHDAMYWYRQDPGQGLRLIYYSQIVNDFQKGDIAEGYSVSREKKESFPLTVTSAQKNPTAFYLCASSMNSNSNQPQHFGDGTRLSIL.

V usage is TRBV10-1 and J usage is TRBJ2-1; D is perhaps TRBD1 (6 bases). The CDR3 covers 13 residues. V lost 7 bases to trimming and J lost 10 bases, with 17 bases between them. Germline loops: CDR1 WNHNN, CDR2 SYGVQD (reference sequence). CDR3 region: CASNGPGATEQFF. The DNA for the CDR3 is TGCGCCAGCAATGGGCCAGGGGCCACCGAGCAGTTCTTC.

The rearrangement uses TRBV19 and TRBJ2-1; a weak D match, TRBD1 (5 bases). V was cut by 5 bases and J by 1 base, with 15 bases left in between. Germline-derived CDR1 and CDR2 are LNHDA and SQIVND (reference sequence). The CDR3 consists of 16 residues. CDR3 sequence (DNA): TGTGCCAGTAGTCAGGGTGTTGCCCTATCCTACAATGAGCAGTTCTTC. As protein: CASSQGVALSYNEQFF.